This T cell receptor beta chain is from a study of human T cells and chemical hapten exposure. The V end was cut by 5 bases, the J end by 11 bases, with 29 bases between. The CDR3 covers 17 residues. Looked up from germline, CDR1 is SGHKS and CDR2 is YYEKEE (reference sequence). Time point of the sample: healthy volunteer bleed at 6 weeks. The starting material, unfractionated whole blood, was used for total RNA extraction. TCRdb used MiXCR to reprocess the RACE reads, holding one entry per CDR3 protein. The sample records about 77,000 distinct CDR3 sequences, 8.5% to 9.5% being singletons. In its sample, this clonotype was seen many times.

Sequences were obtained from whole blood. The chain employs TRBV5-5 and TRBJ1-5; a weak D match, TRBD1 (5 bases). The sequence was obtained from a female donor in good health. Some clones in this sample may be carry-over from other donors' samples. DNA of the CDR3: TGTGCCAGCAGTCCCGCTTGGGGGGACGGGCCCACGGTGGCCCAGCATTTT. It codes for CASSPAWGDGPTVAQHF.